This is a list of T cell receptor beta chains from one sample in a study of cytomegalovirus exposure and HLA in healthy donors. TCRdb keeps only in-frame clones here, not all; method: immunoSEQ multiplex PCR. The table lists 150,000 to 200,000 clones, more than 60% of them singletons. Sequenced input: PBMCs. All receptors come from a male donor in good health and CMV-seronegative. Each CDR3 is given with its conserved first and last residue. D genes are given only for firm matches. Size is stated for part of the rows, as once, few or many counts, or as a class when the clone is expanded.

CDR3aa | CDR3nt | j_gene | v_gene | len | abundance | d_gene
CASSFVAGFTDTQYF | TGTGCCAGTAGTTTTGTGGCCGGGTTTACAGATACGCAGTATTTT | TRBJ2-3 | TRBV19 | 15 | NA | NA
CASSWGLAGGRSETQYF | TGTGCCAGCAGCTGGGGACTAGCGGGGGGGCGTTCAGAGACCCAGTACTTC | TRBJ2-5 | TRBV7-9 | 17 | NA | TRBD2
CASRGGGNTGELFF | TGTGCCAGTAGGGGAGGGGGTAACACCGGGGAGCTGTTTTTT | TRBJ2-2 | TRBV19 | 14 | NA | NA
CASSLGTSGGLSSYNEQFF | TGCGCCAGCAGCTTAGGGACTAGCGGGGGGCTTAGCTCCTACAATGAGCAGTTCTTC | TRBJ2-1 | TRBV5-1 | 19 | NA | TRBD2
CASSRGQGEKLFF | TGCGCCAGCAGCCGGGGACAGGGTGAAAAACTGTTTTTT | TRBJ1-4 | TRBV4-1 | 13 | NA | TRBD1
CASRNGASNTGELFF | TGTGCCAGCAGAAATGGGGCGTCGAACACCGGGGAGCTGTTTTTT | TRBJ2-2 | TRBV6-5 | 15 | NA | NA
CASSSTGTSSYEQYF | TGTGCCAGCAGTTCGACAGGGACGAGCTCTTACGAGCAGTACTTC | TRBJ2-7 | TRBV28 | 15 | NA | TRBD1
CASSPPGGHYEQYF | TGTGCCAGCAGCCCCCCGGGGGGCCACTACGAGCAGTACTTC | TRBJ2-7 | TRBV9 | 14 | NA | NA
CASSSLRTDRGGEKLFF | TGTGCCAGCAGCTCCCTCCGTACAGACAGGGGAGGGGAAAAACTGTTTTTT | TRBJ1-4 | TRBV28 | 17 | once | TRBD1
CASSWTSGGTYEQYF | TGCGCCAGCAGCTGGACTAGCGGGGGGACTTACGAGCAGTACTTC | TRBJ2-7 | TRBV5-1 | 15 | NA | TRBD2
CASSLKGEIPYGYTF | TGTGCCAGCAGCTTGAAGGGGGAGATACCCTATGGCTACACCTTC | TRBJ1-2 | TRBV5-4 | 15 | NA | NA
CASSLGAGTGLSGANVLTF | TGCGCCAGCAGCTTGGGAGCCGGGACAGGACTATCTGGGGCCAACGTCCTGACTTTC | TRBJ2-6 | TRBV5-1 | 19 | NA | TRBD1
CASSSRQGDSPLHF | TGTGCCAGCAGTTCCCGACAGGGAGATTCACCCCTCCACTTT | TRBJ1-6 | TRBV6-5 | 14 | NA | TRBD1
CASSSGTGYEKLFF | TGTGCCAGCAGCTCCGGGACAGGGTATGAAAAACTGTTTTTT | TRBJ1-4 | TRBV5-4 | 14 | NA | TRBD1
CASSVSPRRRASGNTIYF | TGTGCCAGCAGCGTATCTCCCAGGAGGCGCGCTTCTGGAAACACCATATATTTT | TRBJ1-3 | TRBV9 | 18 | NA | NA
CASTWTQGNEQFF | TGTGCCAGTACTTGGACCCAGGGGAATGAGCAGTTCTTC | TRBJ2-1 | TRBV19 | 13 | NA | NA
CASSQGLAASYEQYF | TGTGCCAGCAGCCAGGGGCTAGCGGCCTCCTACGAGCAGTACTTC | TRBJ2-7 | TRBV4-2 | 15 | NA | TRBD2
CASSSTGGGTEAFF | TGTGCCAGCAGTTCTACAGGGGGGGGAACTGAAGCTTTCTTT | TRBJ1-1 | TRBV27 | 14 | NA | TRBD1
CASSELAGGPGELFF | TGTGCCAGCAGTGAACTAGCGGGAGGGCCCGGGGAGCTGTTTTTT | TRBJ2-2 | TRBV6-1 | 15 | medium-sized | TRBD2
CASSVALTDTQYF | TGTGCCAGCAGCGTAGCTTTGACAGATACGCAGTATTTT | TRBJ2-3 | TRBV9 | 13 | NA | NA
CASSFPGQGGTQYF | TGTGCCAGCAGTTTTCCGGGACAGGGGGGGACCCAGTACTTC | TRBJ2-5 | TRBV27 | 14 | few | TRBD1
CASSSSSETQYF | TGTGCCAGCTCGTCTAGCTCGGAGACCCAGTACTTC | TRBJ2-5 | TRBV6-1 | 12 | NA | NA
CASSFSGRPYEQYF | TGTGCCAGCAGCTTCAGCGGGAGACCCTACGAGCAGTACTTC | TRBJ2-7 | TRBV28 | 14 | NA | TRBD2
CASSWPASVGEQYF | TGTGCCAGCAGCTGGCCGGCTAGCGTGGGCGAGCAGTACTTC | TRBJ2-7 | TRBV28 | 14 | NA | NA
CASSQPAGVSYEQYF | TGTGCCAGCAGCCAACCAGCGGGAGTCTCCTACGAGCAGTACTTC | TRBJ2-7 | TRBV4-2 | 15 | once | TRBD2
CASSHPGQGVGYTF | TGCGCCAGCAGCCACCCTGGGCAGGGGGTGGGCTACACCTTC | TRBJ1-2 | TRBV4-1 | 14 | NA | TRBD1
CASSPGQGAYGYTF | TGTGCCAGCTCACCCGGACAGGGGGCCTATGGCTACACCTTC | TRBJ1-2 | TRBV18 | 14 | few | TRBD1
CASSLVAARLNEQFF | TGTGCCAGCAGCTTAGTAGCGGCCAGACTTAATGAGCAGTTCTTC | TRBJ2-1 | TRBV7-3 | 15 | NA | NA
CASSEDRYSYNEQFF | TGTGCCAGCAGTGAGGACAGGTACTCCTACAATGAGCAGTTCTTC | TRBJ2-1 | TRBV2 | 15 | NA | TRBD1
CASSPGTGPSYEQYF | TGTGCCAGTAGTCCCGGGACAGGACCATCCTACGAGCAGTACTTC | TRBJ2-7 | TRBV19 | 15 | NA | TRBD1
CASMRGDYTEAFF | TGTGCCAGCATGCGGGGGGACTACACTGAAGCTTTCTTT | TRBJ1-1 | TRBV6-1 | 13 | NA | NA
CASSPGQGEHF | TGTGCCAGCAGTCCTGGACAGGGCGAACACTTC | TRBJ2-7 | TRBV2 | 11 | NA | TRBD1
CASKGQGNTGELFF | TGTGCCAGCAAAGGACAGGGCAACACCGGGGAGCTGTTTTTT | TRBJ2-2 | TRBV6-6 | 14 | NA | TRBD1
CASSWDSSYEQYF | TGTGCCAGCAGCTGGGACTCAAGCTACGAGCAGTACTTC | TRBJ2-7 | TRBV7-2 | 13 | NA | NA
CASSSYYRGRADTQYF | TGTGCCAGCAGTTCTTACTACAGGGGGCGGGCAGATACGCAGTATTTT | TRBJ2-3 | TRBV27 | 16 | NA | TRBD1
CASTEGQGASEQYF | TGTGCCAGCACCGAGGGACAGGGGGCAAGCGAGCAGTACTTC | TRBJ2-7 | TRBV6-1 | 14 | NA | TRBD1
CASSLTGTGVGTGELFF | TGTGCCAGCAGCCTTACGGGCACAGGGGTGGGAACCGGGGAGCTGTTTTTT | TRBJ2-2 | TRBV7-2 | 17 | NA | TRBD1
CAWRTSGADNEQFF | TGTGCCTGGAGGACTAGCGGGGCAGACAATGAGCAGTTCTTC | TRBJ2-1 | TRBV30 | 14 | NA | TRBD2
CASSTGTGSGNTIYF | TGTGCCAGCAGCACCGGGACAGGCTCTGGAAACACCATATATTTT | TRBJ1-3 | TRBV7-2 | 15 | NA | TRBD1
CASSSGTVYGYTF | TGTGCCAGCAGTTCTGGGACAGTCTATGGCTACACCTTC | TRBJ1-2 | TRBV7-9 | 13 | NA | TRBD1
CASRARVNEQFF | TGTGCCAGCAGGGCCAGGGTTAATGAGCAGTTCTTC | TRBJ2-1 | TRBV5-5 | 12 | once | NA